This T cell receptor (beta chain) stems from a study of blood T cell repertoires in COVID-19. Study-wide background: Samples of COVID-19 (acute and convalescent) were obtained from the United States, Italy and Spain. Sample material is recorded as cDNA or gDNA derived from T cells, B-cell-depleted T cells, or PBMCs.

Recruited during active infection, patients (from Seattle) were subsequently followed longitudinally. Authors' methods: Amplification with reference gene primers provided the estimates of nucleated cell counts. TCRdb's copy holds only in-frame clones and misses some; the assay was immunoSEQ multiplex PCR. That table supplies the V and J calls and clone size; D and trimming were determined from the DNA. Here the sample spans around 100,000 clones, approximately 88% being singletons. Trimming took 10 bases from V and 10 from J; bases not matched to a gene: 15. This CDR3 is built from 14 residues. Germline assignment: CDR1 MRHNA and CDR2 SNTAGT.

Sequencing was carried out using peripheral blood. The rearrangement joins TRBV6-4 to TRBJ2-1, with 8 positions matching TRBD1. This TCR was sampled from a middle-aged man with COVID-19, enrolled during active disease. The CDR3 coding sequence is TGTGCCACCCGAGGAAACGGACAGGGAATGGAGCAGTTCTTC. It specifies CATRGNGQGMEQFF.